This T cell receptor (beta chain) was identified in a study of cytomegalovirus exposure and HLA in healthy donors. Study-wide results and caveats: Follow-up analysis found HLA locus-dependent TCR association rates, highest for DRB1 and lowest for HLA-C.

It was with 60 Vbeta and 13 Jbeta primers that the PCR ran. Using immunoSEQ multiplex PCR, the repertoire was profiled, and TCRdb retains in-frame clones only, with some absent. The sample holds roughly 130,000 clones, 55% to 75% seen once. The CDR3 has 13 residues. Germline V lookup: CDR1 SEHNR, CDR2 FQNEAQ (reference sequence). V lost 6 bases to trimming and J lost 2 bases, with 10 bases between them. This clone occurred a few times. Its antigen is unidentified. This clonotype was sampled from a young man in good health and CMV-seropositive. The chain has TRBV7-9 and TRBJ1-2, with D perhaps TRBD1 (6 bases). Sequences were obtained from PBMCs. The CDR3 loop reads CASSAGQNYGYTF. DNA of the CDR3: TGTGCCAGCAGTGCCGGACAGAACTATGGCTACACCTTC.